This T cell receptor (beta chain) was observed in a study of T cell responses to AZD1222 COVID-19 vaccine. The study, taken as a whole, reports: The peak T cell response came first, and repertoires were sampled only after it. Only a handful of individuals given AZD1222 were seropositive at baseline. Clonal diversity may have been underestimated, and the donors were mostly white British, with more females than males.

Some clones are missing from TCRdb's copy, which holds only in-frame ones; the method was immunoSEQ multiplex PCR. The data hold about 120,000 clones, with 86% observed a single time. Second-dose intervals near 4 or 12 weeks were combined. CDR1 is LGHNA, CDR2 YNFKEQ, per germline. The CDR3 loop spans 12 amino acids. V was clipped by 1 base and J by 6 bases, with 4 bases between them. With respect to this clone: What it binds is unknown.

This material consisted of peripheral blood, taken 28 days after the second AZD1222 dose. The chain couples TRBV4-2 to TRBJ1-5, with unresolved D. This receptor was obtained from an adult who received the AZD1222 COVID-19 vaccine. The CDR3 coding sequence is TGTGCCAGCAGCCAAGGCTCTCAGCCCCAGCATTTT. Protein product: CASSQGSQPQHF.